This T cell receptor (beta chain) was identified in a study of post-analysis software for immune sequencing data. This clonotype was detected many times. Its specificity is unknown. Study-level results: Controls showed significantly higher normalized Chao1 diversity than did multiple sclerosis patients. Compared with controls, patients had more of about five TRBV segments, including TRBV5-6, TRBV5-1 and TRBV20-1.

CDR3 length: 14 residues. Trimming cost V 0 bases and J 5 bases, with 12 bases left between them. Germline assignment: CDR1 SQVTM and CDR2 ANQGSEA. The library was made from cDNA and included unique molecular identifiers. TCRdb called the PCR reads again in MiXCR, with one record for every CDR3 protein. The profile shows about 200,000 distinct CDR3 sequences, over 25% of them singletons. Material for sequencing was blood. This TCR came from a girl aged 2-17 years with multiple sclerosis. V and J are TRBV29-1 and TRBJ2-3, with unresolved D. CDR3 sequence (DNA): TGCAGCGTTGAAGAGTGGCAGGCAGGAGATACGCAGTATTTT. Protein: CSVEEWQAGDTQYF.